These 8 T cell receptor beta chains were sequenced from one sample in a study of cytomegalovirus exposure and HLA in healthy donors. In the PCR, 60 Vbeta and 13 Jbeta primers were used. Produced via immunoSEQ multiplex PCR; TCRdb's table is partial and in-frame only. The table includes some 120,000 clones, approximately 80% detected once. What was sequenced was PBMCs. The receptors were gathered from a middle-aged man in good health and CMV-seronegative.

This chain uses TRBV5-1 with TRBJ2-5, with 8 bases lining up with TRBD2. The CDR3 covers 15 residues. Per germline, CDR1 SGHRS and CDR2 YFSETQ. The ends lost 1 base at V and 3 bases at J; junction bases unmatched: 5. The CDR3 coding sequence is TGCGCCAGCAGCTTGCCGTTAGCGGGGAAAGAGACCCAGTACTTC. It yields the protein CASSLPLAGKETQYF.

As DNA, the CDR3 is TGTGCCAGCAGCCTAGGACAGGGAGGCTACAATGAGCAGTTCTTC. Its protein is CASSLGQGGYNEQFF. The chain is built from TRBV7-8 and TRBJ2-1; 8 bases are a match to TRBD1. CDR1 is SGHVS and CDR2 is FQNEAQ in the germline V gene. The CDR3 spans 15 residues. The junction had 6 bases not matched to a gene; V was cut back by 5 bases and J by 3 bases.

The chain carries TRBV7-9 and TRBJ2-3; TRBD1 agrees at 7 bases. Losses at the gene ends were 5 bases for V and 4 bases for J; bases not matched to a gene: 15. The CDR3 spans 17 residues. CDR1 SEHNR and CDR2 FQNEAQ come from the germline V gene (reference sequence). The CDR3 spells CASSPGTATHDPDTQYF. The CDR3, as DNA: TGTGCCAGCAGCCCCGGGACAGCAACTCATGATCCAGATACGCAGTATTTT.

This clone was recorded only once. This chain links TRBV7-6 with TRBJ2-7; D gene unclear. Per germline, CDR1 SGHVS and CDR2 FNYEAQ. V lost 6 bases to trimming and J lost 5 bases, with 17 bases between them. This CDR3 has 14 residues. The CDR3 region is CASSRTIASHEQYF. DNA of the CDR3: TGTGCCAGCAGTAGAACCATAGCTTCCCACGAGCAGTACTTC.

Only a few counts were recorded for this clone. The V and J genes are TRBV6-6 and TRBJ1-6, with D possibly being TRBD1 (6 bases). CDR3 size: 14 residues. Germline CDR1 reads MNHNY; CDR2 reads SVGAGI (reference sequence). V dropped 8 bases and J dropped 10 bases, with 18 bases sitting between them. The CDR3 bases are TGTGCCAGCTCCACGCTGGGGGCGAGGTCACCCCTCCACTTT. Translated: CASSTLGARSPLHF.

The chain carries TRBV5-1 and TRBJ2-7, with 11 bases that match TRBD2. This CDR3 spans 15 amino acids. The V gene end was trimmed by 6 bases and the J gene end by 7 bases; junction bases not matched to a gene: 12. Germline-derived CDR1 and CDR2 are SGHRS and YFSETQ. The CDR3 is CASTLLAGGPQEQYF. CDR3 bases: TGCGCCAGCACGCTGTTAGCGGGGGGGCCTCAAGAGCAGTACTTC. Complete variable domain (other parts from reference TRBV5-1 and TRBJ2-7): KAGVTQTPRYLIKTRGQQVTLSCSPISGHRSVSWYQQTPGQGLQFLFEYFSETQRNKGNFPGRFSGRQFSNSRSEMNVSTLELGDSALYLCASTLLAGGPQEQYFGPGTRLTVT.

The V gene is TRBV5-4, the J gene TRBJ2-2, with 8 bases that match TRBD2. This CDR3 has 17 amino acids. V was clipped by 1 base and J by 0 bases; unmatched bases: 5. Germline V gene data show CDR1 as SGHNT and CDR2 as YYREEE (reference sequence). CDR3 nucleotide sequence: TGTGCCAGCAGCTTGTCCAGCGGGGGAACGAACACCGGGGAGCTGTTTTTT. Translating gives CASSLSSGGTNTGELFF.

The chain links TRBV9 to TRBJ2-5; maybe TRBD2 (5 bases). Germline lookup yields CDR1 SGDLS and CDR2 YYNGEE. The V and J ends lost 2 bases and 7 bases respectively, with 15 bases between them. CDR3 length: 14 amino acids. In nucleotides, the CDR3 is TGTGCCAGCAGCGTGTTGGGCGACGAGGGGACCCAGTACTTC. Amino acids: CASSVLGDEGTQYF. Looking up the rest from reference TRBV9 and TRBJ2-5 gives the full variable domain: DSGVTQTPKHLITATGQRVTLRCSPRSGDLSVYWYQQSLDQGLQFLIQYYNGEERAKGNILERFSAQQFPDLHSELNLSSLELGDSALYFCASSVLGDEGTQYFGPGTRLLVL.